Below, 20 T cell receptor beta chains from the same sample are listed, as sequenced in a study of T cells after yellow fever vaccination. TCRdb used MiXCR to reprocess the 5' RACE reads, holding one entry per CDR3 protein. The table lists 400,000 to 650,000 distinct CDR3 sequences, 20% to 25% of them singletons. This specimen was PBMCs, taken 21 days after the first yellow fever vaccination. The source is a man between 18 and 35 years old who received the YFV17D yellow fever vaccine.

The sample holds a few counts of this clonotype. V usage is TRBV3-1 and J usage is TRBJ2-5; tentative D call: TRBD1 (6 bases). Germline CDR1 LGHDT, CDR2 YNNKEL (reference sequence). The CDR3 covers 17 residues. Trimming took off 0 bases at V and 5 bases at J, with 19 bases between the two ends. The CDR3 here is CASSQDLGALSSETQYF. CDR3 nucleotides: TGTGCCAGCAGCCAAGATCTGGGGGCCTTGTCATCGGAGACCCAGTACTTC.

This clonotype was detected a few times. This chain joins TRBV7-9 and TRBJ2-5; TRBD2 agrees at 8 bases. V shed 6 bases, J shed 5 bases, and the junction held 8 bases outside the gene matches. CDR3 length equals 14 residues. Germline assignment: CDR1 SEHNR and CDR2 FQNEAQ (reference sequence). This CDR3 reads CASSSRGGRETQYF. CDR3 DNA sequence: TGTGCCAGCAGTTCCCGGGGGGGCCGGGAGACCCAGTACTTC.

This clonotype has a handful of counts. J is TRBJ2-3 and V is TRBV12-3 or TRBV12-4; 8 bases agree with TRBD1. The length of the CDR3 is 15 residues. The junction had 7 bases not matched to a gene; V was cut back by 6 bases and J by 2 bases. CDR3 DNA: TGTGCCAGCAGGGATAGGACAGGGCCCACAGATACGCAGTATTTT. This translates into CASRDRTGPTDTQYF.

The rearrangement links TRBV6-2 or TRBV6-3 to TRBJ2-7; D gene unclear. Germline lookup yields CDR1 MNHEY and CDR2 SVGEGT. V lost 3 bases to trimming and J lost 5 bases, with 14 bases between them. The CDR3 contains 14 residues. The CDR3 region has the DNA TGTGCCAGCAGTTATAGTATGGACCTCGACGAGCAGTACTTC. As protein: CASSYSMDLDEQYF.

The chain recombines TRBV7-2 with TRBJ1-2; D remains unclear. The CDR3 runs 14 residues. V lost 5 bases and J 2 bases, leaving 12 bases between the germline ends. Germline V gives CDR1 SGHTA, CDR2 FQGNSA. The DNA of the CDR3 is TGTGCCAGCAGCCAGCGGACCGTCAACTATGGCTACACCTTC. Translation: CASSQRTVNYGYTF.

Regarding this clonotype: An end of the junction does not agree with germline; a read error may underlie this. V is TRBV7-7 and J is TRBJ2-3; D possibly corresponds to TRBD1 (5 bases). CDR1 and CDR2 from the germline V gene are SSHAT and FNYEAQ (reference sequence). This CDR3 has 13 residues. In DNA form, the CDR3 reads TGTGCTAGCAGCTCGGACATCAGGGATACGCAGTATTTT. Its translation is CASSSDIRDTQYF.

This clonotype was counted between two and nine times. This chain links TRBV7-2 with TRBJ1-6, with 9 bases fitting TRBD1. V dropped 5 bases and J dropped 9; count of bases not matched to a gene: 11. Germline CDR1 is SGHTA and CDR2 is FQGNSA. The CDR3 totals 16 residues. CDR3 region: CASSARQGDISSPLHF. The CDR3 nucleotides are TGTGCCAGCAGCGCAAGACAGGGGGATATTAGTTCACCCCTCCACTTT.

The chain employs TRBV15 and TRBJ1-5; D uncertain. Trimming left V 6 bases short and J 5 bases short, with 17 bases between. The CDR3 has 15 residues. CDR1 and CDR2 from the germline V gene are LNHNV and YYDKDF (reference sequence). CDR3 DNA sequence: TGTGCCACCAGGGGTCAGGCGTCCATCCATCAGCCCCAGCATTTT. Translated, it gives CATRGQASIHQPQHF.

V gene TRBV7-2 combines with J gene TRBJ2-7; D is possibly TRBD2 (6 bases). The ends were cut back, 3 bases at V and 2 bases at J, with 8 bases in the middle. The germline gives CDR1 SGHTA, CDR2 FQGNSA. The CDR3 is 13 residues long. The CDR3 DNA reads TGTGCCAGCAGCTTGAGGGAGGCCTACGAGCAGTACGTC. Translating it yields CASSLREAYEQYV.

This clonotype came up once. The V call is TRBV5-6, the J call TRBJ2-2, with D perhaps TRBD1 (6 bases). Germline V gives CDR1 SGHDT, CDR2 YYEEEE. V was shortened by 4 bases and J by 6 bases, with 16 bases between the two germline ends. This CDR3 contains 15 residues. The CDR3 nucleotides are TGTGCCAGCAGCCCAGTGGAACAGGGCTCCGGGGAGCTGTTTTTT. It yields the protein CASSPVEQGSGELFF.

The sample holds a few counts of this clonotype. This chain uses TRBV7-2 with TRBJ1-2; D might be TRBD1 (6 bases). With 2 bases removed from V and 0 bases from J, the gap between germline ends came to 13 bases. The CDR3 is 16 residues long. CDR1 is SGHTA and CDR2 is FQGNSA in the germline V gene. The CDR3 is CASSLRQDIANYGYTF. The CDR3 DNA reads TGTGCCAGCAGCTTACGACAGGATATAGCTAACTATGGCTACACCTTC.

In its sample, this clonotype was seen a few times. This chain uses TRBV11-1 with TRBJ2-7; 9 bases match TRBD1. CDR3 length: 20 amino acids. The trim removed 8 bases at V and 0 bases at J, leaving 23 bases unmatched. In germline, CDR1 is SGHAT, CDR2 FQDESV (reference sequence). The CDR3 DNA reads TGTGCCAGCTTTCCTTCCAGAGGAGGACAGGGGTCGACGAGCTCCTACGAGCAGTACTTC. It codes for CASFPSRGGQGSTSSYEQYF.

The chain combines TRBV6-1 with TRBJ2-3; no clear D. The V and J ends lost 8 bases and 6 bases respectively, with 15 bases between them. Per germline, CDR1 MNHNS and CDR2 SASEGT. CDR3 length equals 13 residues. The CDR3 nucleotides read TGTGCCAGCGCCCTAAATCGGGCGGATACGCAGTATTTT. Encoded protein: CASALNRADTQYF.

The sample holds a few counts of this clonotype. The chain links TRBV2 to TRBJ2-7; 8 nucleotides match TRBD1. The CDR3 runs to 12 residues. Germline-derived CDR1 and CDR2 are SNHLY and FYNNEI. The CDR3 spells CASSESPDRGRV. DNA of the CDR3: TGTGCCAGCAGTGAAAGCCCCGACAGGGGAAGGGTC.

The rearrangement links TRBV6-1 to TRBJ1-2; D call uncertain. The CDR3 has 14 amino acids. V lost 4 bases and J lost 4, with 13 bases in between. The germline V gene has CDR1 MNHNS and CDR2 SASEGT. The CDR3 nucleotides read TGTGCCAGCAGTGGAGACGCAGGCAGCTATGGCTACACCTTC. Translated, it gives CASSGDAGSYGYTF.

The chain combines TRBV10-3 with TRBJ1-4; D perhaps matches TRBD1 (6 bases). Trimming pared 10 bases from V and 6 bases from J, leaving 15 bases between. CDR1 and CDR2 (germline): ENHRY, SYGVKD. The CDR3 is made up of 13 amino acids. The CDR3 DNA reads as TGTGCCACCAGGGGCACCGGAGATGAAAAACTGTTTTTT. Amino acid sequence: CATRGTGDEKLFF.

This clonotype was observed a handful of times. The chain combines TRBV10-3 with TRBJ1-1; D is possibly TRBD1 (5 bases). V lost 2 bases and J 8 bases, leaving 12 bases between the germline ends. CDR3 length equals 13 residues. The germline V gene has CDR1 ENHRY and CDR2 SYGVKD. For the CDR3, the DNA is TGTGCCATCAGTGAGGCAGGGCCCGGGGAAGCTTTCTTT. Translated, it gives CAISEAGPGEAFF.

The V call is TRBV9, the J call TRBJ2-3; D may be TRBD1 or TRBD2 (6 bases each). V was pared by 2 bases and J by 4 bases, with 11 bases between. CDR1 SGDLS and CDR2 YYNGEE come from the germline V gene. This CDR3 is 14 amino acids long. The DNA for the CDR3 is TGTGCCAGCAGCGTCCGGGGGCCGTCAGATACGCAGTATTTT. Protein product: CASSVRGPSDTQYF.

This clonotype has more than one count but fewer than ten. V usage is TRBV4-3 and J usage is TRBJ2-1; D possibly corresponds to TRBD1 (6 bases). Trimming stripped 2 bases from V and 8 bases from J, with 13 bases between. The length of the CDR3 is 14 residues. CDR1 is LGHNA, CDR2 YSLEER, per germline. The CDR3 sequence: CASSQTTGLHEQFF. CDR3 coding DNA: TGCGCCAGCAGCCAAACGACAGGTCTGCATGAGCAGTTCTTC.

This clonotype showed up just a few times. The genes are TRBV10-3 and TRBJ2-4; D not resolved. Looked up from germline, CDR1 is ENHRY and CDR2 is SYGVKD. V was clipped by 4 bases and J by 10 bases, with 8 bases between them. The CDR3 extends over 11 amino acids. The CDR3 bases are TGTGCCATCAGTGGCGGATCGATTCAGTACTTC. It translates to CAISGGSIQYF.